The 26 T cell receptor beta chains below come from one sample, sequenced in a study of identical twins. TCRdb re-called the 5' RACE reads with MiXCR, one entry per CDR3 protein. Of some 260,000 distinct CDR3 sequences in the sample, about an eighth are singletons; the top ten hold 7% to 9%. Sample: memory (CD45RO+) T cells sorted from blood. Receptors were obtained from a woman aged 18 to 35 in good health.

This clonotype was detected only a few times. V and J are TRBV20-1 and TRBJ2-6; D ambiguous. Germline V lookup: CDR1 DFQATT, CDR2 SNEGSKA (reference sequence). Trimming took off 0 bases at V and 0 bases at J, with 9 bases between the two ends. This CDR3 is built from 16 residues. Written as DNA, the CDR3 is TGCAGTGCTAGAGATTTTCGGTCCTCTGGGGCCAACGTCCTGACTTTC. Translated, it gives CSARDFRSSGANVLTF.

The chain joins TRBV7-9 to TRBJ1-2; TRBD1 aligns across 8 bases. The CDR3 consists of 14 residues. The germline V gene has CDR1 SEHNR and CDR2 FQNEAQ (reference sequence). V was clipped by 3 bases and J by 5 bases; unmatched bases: 5. Written as DNA, the CDR3 is TGTGCCAGCAGCTTTGCAGGGGGCGCTTATGGCTACACCTTC. It codes for CASSFAGGAYGYTF.

Only a few counts were recorded for this clonotype. This chain connects TRBV16 to TRBJ1-5; 7 bases are a match to TRBD1. V was clipped by 7 bases and J by 5 bases; unmatched bases: 11. CDR1 is KGHSY and CDR2 is FQNENV in the germline V gene. CDR3 length: 15 residues. The CDR3, as DNA: TGTGCCAGCAAAACCCGGGACAGCACTTATCAGCCCCAGCATTTT. Its protein is CASKTRDSTYQPQHF.

This clonotype showed up just a few times. J is TRBJ2-5 and V is TRBV20-1; possibly TRBD2 for D (5 bases). This CDR3 comprises 13 residues. V lost 3 bases and J lost 3, with 11 bases in between. CDR1 DFQATT and CDR2 SNEGSKA come from the germline V gene (reference sequence). The CDR3 region is CSASNRAEETQYF. The DNA of the CDR3 is TGCAGTGCTAGTAATCGAGCGGAAGAGACCCAGTACTTC.

The chain uses TRBV20-1 and TRBJ2-3, with 9 bases that match TRBD2. The CDR3 has 15 residues. V gave up 5 bases and J gave up 0 bases; unmatched junction bases: 6. Germline CDR1 reads DFQATT; CDR2 reads SNEGSKA (reference sequence). This chain's CDR3 is CSAGRAGGSTDTQYF. The DNA for the CDR3 is TGCAGTGCTGGAAGAGCGGGAGGAAGCACAGATACGCAGTATTTT.

The rearrangement links TRBV12-3 or TRBV12-4 to TRBJ2-1, with TRBD2 matching over 11 bases. The CDR3 is 17 amino acids. J gave up 8 bases and V 6 bases, and 15 bases lay outside the gene matches. CDR3 sequence reads: CASSWYSGGARIDEQFF. In nucleotides, the CDR3 is TGTGCCAGCAGCTGGTATAGCGGGGGGGCCAGAATCGATGAGCAGTTCTTC.

The V and J genes are TRBV11-2 and TRBJ1-3, with TRBD1 matching 8 bases. With V trimmed by 3 bases and J by 2 bases, 9 bases remained unmatched. The germline CDR1 and CDR2 sequences are SGHAT and FQNNGV. CDR3 size: 17 residues. The CDR3 protein is CASSLAPGQAAGNTIYF. The CDR3 nucleotides read TGTGCCAGCAGCTTGGCTCCGGGACAGGCAGCTGGAAACACCATATATTTT. Looking up the rest from reference TRBV11-2 and TRBJ1-3 gives the full variable domain: EAGVAQSPRYKIIEKRQSVAFWCNPISGHATLYWYQQILGQGPKLLIQFQNNGVVDDSQLPKDRFSAERLKGVDSTLKIQPAKLEDSAVYLCASSLAPGQAAGNTIYFGEGSWLTVV.

The sample holds a few counts of this clonotype. In nucleotides, the CDR3 is TGTGCCAGCAGCGCTAAACAGGGGATCGGGGACACTGAAGCTTTCTTT. Translation: CASSAKQGIGDTEAFF. The chain links TRBV9 to TRBJ1-1; 7 bases map to TRBD1. The V segment lost 3 bases and the J segment 3 bases; nucleotides outside the gene matches: 11. CDR1 and CDR2 from the germline V gene are SGDLS and YYNGEE. The CDR3 contains 16 residues.

The chain uses TRBV6-1 and TRBJ2-3, with TRBD1 as a possible D gene (6 bases). Trimming took off 6 bases at V and 2 bases at J, with 12 bases between the two ends. The germline V gene has CDR1 MNHNS and CDR2 SASEGT. The CDR3 has 14 residues. CDR3 nucleotide sequence: TGTGCCAGCAGAACAGGGATTTCCACAGATACGCAGTATTTT. It translates to CASRTGISTDTQYF.

This clonotype showed up just a few times. The rearrangement links TRBV6-5 to TRBJ2-2, with D perhaps TRBD2 (6 bases). The ends were cut back, 7 bases at V and 8 bases at J, with 11 bases in the middle. Germline V gives CDR1 MNHEY, CDR2 SVGAGI. The CDR3 has 12 amino acids. The CDR3 DNA reads as TGTGCCAGCAATGGGGGAGGAGGGGAGCTGTTTTTT. Translated: CASNGGGGELFF.

J is TRBJ2-1 and V is TRBV28; TRBD1 is a possible D gene (8 bases). The CDR3 has 12 amino acids. CDR1 is MDHEN, CDR2 SYDVKM, per germline. The DNA of the CDR3 is TGTGCGGTGGACAGGGAGGGGAATGAGCAGTTCTTC. Translated: CAVDREGNEQFF.

The rearrangement uses TRBV20-1 and TRBJ2-3; D is ambiguous. From germline, CDR1 is DFQATT and CDR2 SNEGSKA (reference sequence). This CDR3 is built from 17 residues. V was shortened by 3 bases and J by 0 bases, with 19 bases between the two germline ends. The DNA of the CDR3 is TGCAGTGCTAGCTTGCCGGGTAGGGCAGCTAGCACAGATACGCAGTATTTT. Its translation is CSASLPGRAASTDTQYF.

The rearrangement links TRBV6-1 to TRBJ1-3, with D tentatively TRBD1 (5 bases). This CDR3 is built from 14 residues. V was shortened by 6 bases and J by 0 bases, with 9 bases between the two germline ends. The germline V gene has CDR1 MNHNS and CDR2 SASEGT. The CDR3 coding sequence is TGTGCCAGCAGAATGGGGGACTCTGGAAACACCATATATTTT. Amino acids: CASRMGDSGNTIYF.

This clonotype was seen more than once but under ten times. The chain employs TRBV20-1 and TRBJ2-1, with D maybe TRBD2 (7 bases). The CDR3 consists of 17 residues. Trimming removed 3 bases from V and 0 bases from J, with 18 bases in between. Per germline, CDR1 DFQATT and CDR2 SNEGSKA (reference sequence). CDR3 residues: CSASSYGGASSYNEQFF. The DNA of the CDR3 is TGCAGTGCTAGCAGCTATGGGGGGGCAAGCTCCTACAATGAGCAGTTCTTC.

The rearrangement links TRBV19 to TRBJ2-7; D is uncertain. The ends were cut back, 5 bases at V and 2 bases at J, with 13 bases in the middle. Per the germline V gene, CDR1 is LNHDA and CDR2 is SQIVND (reference sequence). The CDR3 has 14 residues. The CDR3 reads CASSLVLGPYEQYF. CDR3 coding DNA: TGTGCCAGTAGTCTCGTCCTAGGGCCCTACGAGCAGTACTTC.

V is TRBV30 and J is TRBJ2-2, with D uncertain. The V gene's germline CDR1 is GTSNPN and CDR2 SVGIG (reference sequence). This CDR3 is 13 amino acids long. Trimming took off 0 bases at V and 4 bases at J, with 6 bases between the two ends. The CDR3 reads CAWSVRATGELFF. In DNA form, the CDR3 reads TGTGCCTGGAGTGTACGGGCCACCGGGGAGCTGTTTTTT.

Only a few counts were recorded for this clonotype. The chain employs TRBV20-1 and TRBJ2-4; D is unresolved. Trimming cost V 3 bases and J 9 bases, with 9 bases left between them. The germline V gene has CDR1 DFQATT and CDR2 SNEGSKA (reference sequence). The CDR3 sequence is 11 residues long. CDR3 loop: CSARSASIQYF. CDR3 sequence (DNA): TGCAGTGCTAGGTCCGCAAGCATTCAGTACTTC.

The chain employs TRBV7-2 and TRBJ1-1; TRBD1 might be the D (5 bases). The germline CDR1 and CDR2 sequences are SGHTA and FQGNSA. V lost 1 base and J 6 bases, leaving 9 bases between the germline ends. The CDR3 is 13 residues long. The CDR3 nucleotides are TGTGCCAGCAGCTTAGTACTGGGGGCTGAAGCTTTCTTT. Translating gives CASSLVLGAEAFF.

The J gene is TRBJ1-6, the V gene TRBV9; perhaps TRBD1 as D (6 bases). The CDR3 spans 16 residues. With 3 bases removed from V and 10 bases from J, the gap between germline ends came to 20 bases. Germline V gene sequence: CDR1 SGDLS, CDR2 YYNGEE. This chain's CDR3 is CASSGGVTPGGSPLHF. CDR3 sequence (DNA): TGTGCCAGCAGCGGAGGGGTAACGCCGGGGGGCTCACCCCTCCACTTT.

This clonotype was observed at least ten times. The gene calls are TRBV7-2 and TRBJ1-4; D uncertain. This CDR3 has 15 amino acids. Trimming shortened V by 5 bases and J by 4 bases, and 14 bases separated the two germline ends. Germline loops: CDR1 SGHTA, CDR2 FQGNSA. Here the CDR3 DNA reads TGTGCCAGCAGCCCGACAAGACAAAGTAATGAAAAACTGTTTTTT. Protein sequence: CASSPTRQSNEKLFF. The whole variable domain, remainder taken from reference TRBV7-2 and TRBJ1-4, is GAGVSQSPSNKVTEKGKDVELRCDPISGHTALYWYRQSLGQGLEFLIYFQGNSAPDKSGLPSDRFSAERTGGSVSTLTIQRTQQEDSAVYLCASSPTRQSNEKLFFGSGTQLSVL.

This clonotype has only a few counts. This sequence joins TRBV11-3 and TRBJ2-1; TRBD2 agrees at 7 bases. After removal of 5 bases from V and 5 bases from J, the junction contained 6 bases not matched to a gene. Germline V gene sequence: CDR1 SGHNT, CDR2 YENEEA. CDR3 length equals 14 residues. The CDR3 spells CASSPGLDHNEQFF. The CDR3 DNA sequence: TGTGCCAGCAGCCCCGGACTAGACCACAATGAGCAGTTCTTC.

This clonotype came up many times. The chain employs TRBV20-1 and TRBJ2-1; no firm D call. CDR1 and CDR2 from the germline V gene are DFQATT and SNEGSKA (reference sequence). The CDR3 covers 12 residues. The germline V and J ends were trimmed by 4 bases and 7 bases, with 11 bases remaining between them. The CDR3, as DNA: TGCAGTGCTACGAGTGAAACAAATGAGCAGTTCTTC. Protein product: CSATSETNEQFF.

This clonotype showed up many times. This chain links TRBV16 with TRBJ1-1; 8 bases are shared with TRBD1. This CDR3 contains 14 residues. CDR1 is KGHSY, CDR2 FQNENV, per germline. Trimming removed 4 bases from V and 4 bases from J; junction bases left unmatched: 5. CDR3 amino acids: CASSPQQGVTEAFF. Here the CDR3 DNA reads TGTGCCAGCAGCCCTCAACAGGGGGTCACTGAAGCTTTCTTT.

There are a few counts of this clonotype. The V gene is TRBV27, the J gene TRBJ2-1; a weak D match, TRBD2 (6 bases). V lost 3 bases and J lost 10, with 13 bases in between. From germline, CDR1 is MNHEY and CDR2 SMNVEV (reference sequence). The CDR3 has 13 residues. CDR3 loop: CASSFLGGREQFF. DNA for the CDR3: TGTGCCAGCAGTTTCCTGGGGGGTAGAGAGCAGTTCTTC.

This clonotype was seen ten or more times. The chain is built from TRBV11-2 and TRBJ1-5, with 7 bases fitting TRBD1. The CDR3 loop spans 15 amino acids. V was pared by 5 bases and J by 9 bases, with 13 bases of the junction left unmatched. The germline gives CDR1 SGHAT, CDR2 FQNNGV. This CDR3 is CASSQGQSGEWPQHF. The CDR3 region has the DNA TGTGCCAGCAGCCAGGGACAGTCCGGGGAATGGCCCCAGCATTTT.

A few counts support this clonotype. This chain connects TRBV6-2 or TRBV6-3 to TRBJ2-3, with a possible D match to TRBD1 (6 bases). V gave up 5 bases and J gave up 9 bases, with 15 bases separating them. In germline, CDR1 is MNHEY, CDR2 SVGEGT. The CDR3 has 13 amino acids. The CDR3 sequence: CASSASQGRTQYF. In DNA, the CDR3 is TGTGCCAGCAGTGCGTCACAGGGACGGACGCAGTATTTT.